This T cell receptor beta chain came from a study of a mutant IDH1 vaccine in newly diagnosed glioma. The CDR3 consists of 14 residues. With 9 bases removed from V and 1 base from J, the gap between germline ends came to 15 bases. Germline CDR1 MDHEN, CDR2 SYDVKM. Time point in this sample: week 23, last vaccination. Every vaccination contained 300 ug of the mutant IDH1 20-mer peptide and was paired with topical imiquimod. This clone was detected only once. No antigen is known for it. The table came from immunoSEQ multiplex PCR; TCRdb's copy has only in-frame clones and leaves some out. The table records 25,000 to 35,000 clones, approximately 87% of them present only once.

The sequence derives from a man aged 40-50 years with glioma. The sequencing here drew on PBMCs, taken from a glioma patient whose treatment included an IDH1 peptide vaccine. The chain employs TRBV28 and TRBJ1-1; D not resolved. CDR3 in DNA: TGTGCCAGTCGTATCGACTTAGGGAACACTGAAGCTTTCTTT. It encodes CASRIDLGNTEAFF.